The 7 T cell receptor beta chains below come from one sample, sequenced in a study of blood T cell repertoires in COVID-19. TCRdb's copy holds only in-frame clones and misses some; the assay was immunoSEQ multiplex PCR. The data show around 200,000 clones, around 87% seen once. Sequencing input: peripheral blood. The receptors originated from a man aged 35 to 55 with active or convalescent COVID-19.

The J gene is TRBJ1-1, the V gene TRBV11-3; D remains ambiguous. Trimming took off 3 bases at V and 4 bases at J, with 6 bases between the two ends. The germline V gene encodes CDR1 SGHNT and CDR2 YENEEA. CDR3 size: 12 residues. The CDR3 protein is CASSFSGTEAFF. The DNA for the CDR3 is TGTGCCAGCAGCTTTTCGGGCACTGAAGCTTTCTTT.

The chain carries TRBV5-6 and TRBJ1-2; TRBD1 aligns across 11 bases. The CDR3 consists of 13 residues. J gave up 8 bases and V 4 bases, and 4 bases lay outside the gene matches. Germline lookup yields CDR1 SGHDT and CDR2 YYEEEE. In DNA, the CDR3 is TGTGCCAGCAGCCGGACAGGGGGCATGGGCTACACCTTC. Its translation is CASSRTGGMGYTF.

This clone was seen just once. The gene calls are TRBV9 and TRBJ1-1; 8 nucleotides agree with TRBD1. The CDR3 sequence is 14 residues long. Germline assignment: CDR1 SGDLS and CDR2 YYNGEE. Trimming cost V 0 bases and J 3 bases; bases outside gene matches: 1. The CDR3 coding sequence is TGTGCCAGCAGCGTAGCACAGGGGGACACTGAAGCTTTCTTT. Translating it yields CASSVAQGDTEAFF.

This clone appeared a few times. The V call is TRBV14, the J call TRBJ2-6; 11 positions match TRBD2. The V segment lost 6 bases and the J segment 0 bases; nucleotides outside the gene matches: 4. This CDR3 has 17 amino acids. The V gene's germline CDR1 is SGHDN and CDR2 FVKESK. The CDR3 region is CASSLGLAGSGANVLTF. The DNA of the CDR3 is TGTGCCAGCAGTCTTGGACTAGCGGGCTCTGGGGCCAACGTCCTGACTTTC.

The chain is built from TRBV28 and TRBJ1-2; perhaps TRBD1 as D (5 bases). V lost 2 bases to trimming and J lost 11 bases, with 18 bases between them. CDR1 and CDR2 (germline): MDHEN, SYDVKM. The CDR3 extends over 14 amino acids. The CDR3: CASSLPIQQADYTF. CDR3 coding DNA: TGTGCCAGCAGTTTACCAATTCAACAGGCGGATTACACCTTC.

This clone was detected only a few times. DNA of the CDR3: TGCAGTGCTAGTCCCCCTGGGACTAGTTTTGACGAGCAGTACTTC. Its translation: CSASPPGTSFDEQYF. The chain links TRBV20-1 to TRBJ2-7; 8 nucleotides match TRBD2. Germline CDR1 DFQATT, CDR2 SNEGSKA (reference sequence). This CDR3 region has 15 residues. V lost 3 bases, J lost 5 bases, and 12 bases stayed unmatched.

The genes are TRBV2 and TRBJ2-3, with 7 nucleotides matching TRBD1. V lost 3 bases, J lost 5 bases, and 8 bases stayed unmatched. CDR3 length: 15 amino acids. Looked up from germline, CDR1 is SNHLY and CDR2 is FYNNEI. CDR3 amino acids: CASSDGTSGGDTQYF. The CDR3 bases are TGTGCCAGCAGTGACGGGACGTCAGGGGGAGATACGCAGTATTTT.